Sequencing of this T cell receptor (beta chain) was carried out in a study of cytotoxic CD8 clonotypes in ibrutinib-treated CLL. Study at large: Patient counts were about twelve relapsed/refractory, roughly 16 treatment-naive and 17 to 18 IGHV unmutated. Study-wide points: Baseline clonality exceeded age-matched healthy donors and tracked circulating CD8+ T-cell counts. Clonotypes that were public were uncommon, and they contracted or stayed stable on treatment.

Trimming shortened V by 2 bases and J by 2 bases, and 6 bases separated the two germline ends. The CDR3 length is 13 residues. Germline V lookup: CDR1 MNHEY, CDR2 SVGAGI. Assay used: immunoSEQ multiplex PCR; TCRdb lists only in-frame clones, some missing. This sample carries approximately 280,000 clones, 65% to 85% of them seen once, and the ten largest clones take 5.6%. Comment on this clone: As yet, its antigen is unknown.

The TCR sequence derives from a human donor with chronic lymphocytic leukemia. This rearrangement joins TRBV6-5 to TRBJ2-5, with a possible D match to TRBD2 (6 bases). This sample comprised PBMCs, obtained at disease progression, from a patient treated with ibrutinib. The CDR3 coding sequence is TGTGCCAGCAGTTACGGAGGGCAAGAGACCCAGTACTTC. Translated, it gives CASSYGGQETQYF.